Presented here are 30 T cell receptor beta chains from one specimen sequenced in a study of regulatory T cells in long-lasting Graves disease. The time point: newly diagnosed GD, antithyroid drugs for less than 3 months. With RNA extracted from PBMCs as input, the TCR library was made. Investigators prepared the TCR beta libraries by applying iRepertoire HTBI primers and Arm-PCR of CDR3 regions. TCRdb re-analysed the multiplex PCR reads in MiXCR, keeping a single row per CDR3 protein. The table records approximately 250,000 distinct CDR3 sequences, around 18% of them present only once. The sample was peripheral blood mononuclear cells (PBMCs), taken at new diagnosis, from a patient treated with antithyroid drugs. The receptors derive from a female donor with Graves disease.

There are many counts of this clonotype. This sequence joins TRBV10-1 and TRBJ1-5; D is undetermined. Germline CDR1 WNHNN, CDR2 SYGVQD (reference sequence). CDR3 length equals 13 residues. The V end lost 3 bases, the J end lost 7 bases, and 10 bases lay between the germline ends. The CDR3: CASSDGAGQPQHF. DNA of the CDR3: TGCGCCAGCAGTGATGGTGCCGGCCAGCCCCAGCATTTT.

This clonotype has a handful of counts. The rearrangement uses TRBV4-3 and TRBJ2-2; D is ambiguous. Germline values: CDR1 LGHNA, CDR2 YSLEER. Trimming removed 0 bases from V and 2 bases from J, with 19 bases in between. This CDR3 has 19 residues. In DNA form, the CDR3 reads TGCGCCAGCAGCCAAGATGGGTTGAAGGGATGGGTCAACACCGGGGAGCTGTTTTTT. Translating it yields CASSQDGLKGWVNTGELFF.

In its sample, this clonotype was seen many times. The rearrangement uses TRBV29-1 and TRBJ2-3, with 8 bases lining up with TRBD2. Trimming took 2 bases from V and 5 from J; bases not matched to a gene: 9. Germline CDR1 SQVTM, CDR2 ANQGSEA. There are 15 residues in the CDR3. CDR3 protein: CSVERRGVVRDTQYF. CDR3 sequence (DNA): TGCAGCGTTGAACGGCGGGGGGTTGTTAGAGATACGCAGTATTTT.

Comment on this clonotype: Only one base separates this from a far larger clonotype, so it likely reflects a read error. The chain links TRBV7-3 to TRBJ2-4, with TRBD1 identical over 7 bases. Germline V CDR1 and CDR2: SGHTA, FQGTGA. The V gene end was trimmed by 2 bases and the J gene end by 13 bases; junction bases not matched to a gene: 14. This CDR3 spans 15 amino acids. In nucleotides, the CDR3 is TGTGCCAGCAGCTTATCAGGGGGAGCCTACAATGAGCAGTACTTC. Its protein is CASSLSGGAYNEQYF. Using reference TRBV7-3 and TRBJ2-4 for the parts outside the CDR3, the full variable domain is GAGVSQTPSNKVTEKGKYVELRCDPISGHTALYWYRQSLGQGPEFLIYFQGTGAADDSGLPNDRFFAVRPEGSVSTLKIQRTERGDSAVYLCASSLSGGAYNEQYFGAGTRLSVL.

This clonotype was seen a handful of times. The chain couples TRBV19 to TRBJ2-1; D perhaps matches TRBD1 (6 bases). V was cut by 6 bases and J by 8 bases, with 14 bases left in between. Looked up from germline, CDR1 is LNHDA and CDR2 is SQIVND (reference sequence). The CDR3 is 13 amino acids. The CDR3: CASRRQDTDEQFF. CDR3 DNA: TGTGCCAGTAGGAGACAGGATACGGATGAGCAGTTCTTC. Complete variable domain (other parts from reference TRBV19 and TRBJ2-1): DGGITQSPKYLFRKEGQNVTLSCEQNLNHDAMYWYRQDPGQGLRLIYYSQIVNDFQKGDIAEGYSVSREKKESFPLTVTSAQKNPTAFYLCASRRQDTDEQFFGPGTRLTVL.

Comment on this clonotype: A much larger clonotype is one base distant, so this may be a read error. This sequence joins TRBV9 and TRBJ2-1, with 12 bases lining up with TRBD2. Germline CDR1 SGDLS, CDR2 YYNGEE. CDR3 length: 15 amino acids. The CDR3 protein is CTSSRTSGAYNEQFF. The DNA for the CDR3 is TGTACCAGCAGCCGGACTAGCGGGGCGTACAATGAGCAGTTCTTC. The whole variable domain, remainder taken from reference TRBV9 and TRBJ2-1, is DSGVTQTPKHLITATGQRVTLRCSPRSGDLSVYWYQQSLDQGLQFLIQYYNGEERAKGNILERFSAQQFPDLHSELNLSSLELGDSALYFCTSSRTSGAYNEQFFGPGTRLTVL.

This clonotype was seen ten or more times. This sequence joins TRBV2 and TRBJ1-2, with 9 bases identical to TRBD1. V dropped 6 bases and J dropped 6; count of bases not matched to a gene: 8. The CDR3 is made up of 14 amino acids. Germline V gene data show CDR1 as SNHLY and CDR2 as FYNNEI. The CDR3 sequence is CASSAGTGFDGYTF. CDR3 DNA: TGTGCCAGCAGCGCCGGGACAGGGTTTGATGGCTACACCTTC. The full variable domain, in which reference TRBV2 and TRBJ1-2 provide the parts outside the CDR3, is EPEVTQTPSHQVTQMGQEVILRCVPISNHLYFYWYRQILGQKVEFLVSFYNNEISEKSEIFDDQFSVERPDGSNFTLKIRSTKLEDSAMYFCASSAGTGFDGYTFGSGTRLTVV.

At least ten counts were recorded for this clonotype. CDR3 DNA: TGTGCCAGCAGCTTGTTTGGGACTAGCTCCTACGAGCAGTACTTC. Its translation is CASSLFGTSSYEQYF. V and J are TRBV11-3 and TRBJ2-7, with 8 bases identical to TRBD2. The length of the CDR3 is 15 residues. Germline CDR1 and CDR2: SGHNT and YENEEA. V gave up 3 bases and J gave up 0 bases; unmatched junction bases: 4.

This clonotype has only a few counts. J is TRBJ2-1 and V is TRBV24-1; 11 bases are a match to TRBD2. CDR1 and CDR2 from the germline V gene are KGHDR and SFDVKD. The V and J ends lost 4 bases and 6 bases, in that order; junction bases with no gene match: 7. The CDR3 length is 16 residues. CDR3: CATSDLSGRDINEQFF. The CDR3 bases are TGTGCCACCAGTGACCTTAGCGGGAGGGACATCAATGAGCAGTTCTTC.

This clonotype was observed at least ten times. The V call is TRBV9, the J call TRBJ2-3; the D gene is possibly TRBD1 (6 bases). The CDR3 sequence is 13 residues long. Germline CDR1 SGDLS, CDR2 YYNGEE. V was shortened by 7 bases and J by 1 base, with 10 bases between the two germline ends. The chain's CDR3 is CASGQMGTDTQYF. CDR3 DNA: TGTGCCAGCGGACAGATGGGCACAGATACGCAGTATTTT.

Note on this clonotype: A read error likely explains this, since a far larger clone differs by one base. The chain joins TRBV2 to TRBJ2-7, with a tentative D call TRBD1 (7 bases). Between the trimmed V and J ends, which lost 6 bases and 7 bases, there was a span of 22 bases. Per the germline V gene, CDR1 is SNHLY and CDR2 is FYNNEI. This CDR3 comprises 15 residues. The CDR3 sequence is CASRTGRSLYNEQYF. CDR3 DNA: TGTGCCAGCAGGACAGGGAGGTCACTCTACAATGAGCAGTACTTC.

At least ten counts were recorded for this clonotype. The CDR3 reads CASSPMRTDTQYF. As DNA, the CDR3 is TGTGCCAGCTCACCGATGCGCACAGATACGCAGTATTTT. The rearrangement joins TRBV18 to TRBJ2-3, with D hard to call. The germline V gene encodes CDR1 KGHSH and CDR2 LQKENI. The CDR3 is 13 amino acids. V lost 3 bases, J lost 1 base, and 5 bases lay in between.

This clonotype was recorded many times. The CDR3 is CSVLTSGVNTGELFF. The CDR3, as DNA: TGCAGCGTTCTTACTAGCGGGGTAAACACCGGGGAGCTGTTTTTT. The chain combines TRBV29-1 with TRBJ2-2, with 10 bases that match TRBD2. The junction had 5 bases not matched to a gene; V was cut back by 5 bases and J by 2 bases. There are 15 residues in the CDR3. Germline-derived CDR1 and CDR2 are SQVTM and ANQGSEA.

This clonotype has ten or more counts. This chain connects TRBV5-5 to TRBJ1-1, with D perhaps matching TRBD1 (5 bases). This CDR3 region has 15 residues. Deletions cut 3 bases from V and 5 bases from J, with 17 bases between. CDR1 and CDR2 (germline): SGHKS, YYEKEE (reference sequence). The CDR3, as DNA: TGTGCCAGCAGCTGGGGGAGCCCGGGATTGACTGAAGCTTTCTTT. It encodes CASSWGSPGLTEAFF.

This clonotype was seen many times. This CDR3 reads CASSWGMASGSHEQYF. As DNA, the CDR3 is TGTGCCAGCAGCTGGGGTATGGCTAGCGGGAGCCACGAGCAGTACTTC. The chain is built from TRBV5-6 and TRBJ2-7; the match to TRBD2 covers 10 bases. The CDR3 is 16 residues long. V shed 3 bases and J 5 bases; nucleotides not matched to a gene: 11. Per the germline V gene, CDR1 is SGHDT and CDR2 is YYEEEE.

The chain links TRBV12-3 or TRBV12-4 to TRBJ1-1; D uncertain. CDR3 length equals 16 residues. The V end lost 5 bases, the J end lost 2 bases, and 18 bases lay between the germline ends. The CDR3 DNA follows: TGTGCCAGCAGTCCCGCGTCGAGTGGGGTAAACACTGAAGCTTTCTTT. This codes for CASSPASSGVNTEAFF.

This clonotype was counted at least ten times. The CDR3 nucleotides are TGTGCCAGCAACCTATACAATGAGCAGTTCTTC. This translates into CASNLYNEQFF. The chain joins TRBV28 to TRBJ2-1; D is uncertain. The V and J ends lost 7 bases and 4 bases respectively, with 5 bases between them. Germline loops: CDR1 MDHEN, CDR2 SYDVKM. This CDR3 has 11 residues.

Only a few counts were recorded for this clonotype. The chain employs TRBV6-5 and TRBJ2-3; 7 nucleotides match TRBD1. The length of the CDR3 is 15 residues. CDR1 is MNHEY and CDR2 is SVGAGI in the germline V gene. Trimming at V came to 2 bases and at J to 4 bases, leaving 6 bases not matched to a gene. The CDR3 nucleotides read TGTGCCAGCAGTTACACCAGGGGGAAGGCAGATACGCAGTATTTT. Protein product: CASSYTRGKADTQYF.

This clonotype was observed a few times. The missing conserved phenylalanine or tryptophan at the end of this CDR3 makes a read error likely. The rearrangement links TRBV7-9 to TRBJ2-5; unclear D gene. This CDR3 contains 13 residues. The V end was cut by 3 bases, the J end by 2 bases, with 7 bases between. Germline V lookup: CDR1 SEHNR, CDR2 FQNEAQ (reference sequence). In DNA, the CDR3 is TGTGCCAGCAGCTTCCCCCCACAAGAGACCCAGTACATC. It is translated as CASSFPPQETQYI.

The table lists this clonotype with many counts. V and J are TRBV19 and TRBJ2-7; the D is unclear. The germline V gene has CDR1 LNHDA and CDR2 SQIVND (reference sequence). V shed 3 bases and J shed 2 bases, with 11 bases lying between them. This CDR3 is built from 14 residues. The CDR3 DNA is TGTGCCAGTAGTATGGGTAGTTCTACCTACGAGCAGTACTTC. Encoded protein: CASSMGSSTYEQYF.

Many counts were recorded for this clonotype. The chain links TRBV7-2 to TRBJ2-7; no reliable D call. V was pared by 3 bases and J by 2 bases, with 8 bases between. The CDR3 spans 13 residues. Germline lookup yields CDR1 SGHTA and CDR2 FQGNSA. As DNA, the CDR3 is TGTGCCAGCAGCTTTTTGTCCGCCTACGAGCAGTACTTC. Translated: CASSFLSAYEQYF.

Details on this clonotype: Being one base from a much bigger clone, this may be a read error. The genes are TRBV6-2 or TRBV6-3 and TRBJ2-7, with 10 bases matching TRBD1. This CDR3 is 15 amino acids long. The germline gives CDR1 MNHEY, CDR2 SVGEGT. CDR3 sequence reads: CDSSYWGQGIYEQYF. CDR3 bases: TGTGACAGCAGTTACTGGGGACAGGGGATCTACGAGCAGTACTTC.

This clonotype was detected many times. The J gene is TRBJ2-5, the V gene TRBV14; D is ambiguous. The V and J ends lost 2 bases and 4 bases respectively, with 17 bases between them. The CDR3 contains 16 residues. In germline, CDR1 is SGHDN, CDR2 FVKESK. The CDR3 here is CASSQYSHKWGETQYF. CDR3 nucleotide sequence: TGTGCCAGCAGCCAATACAGCCATAAGTGGGGAGAGACCCAGTACTTC.

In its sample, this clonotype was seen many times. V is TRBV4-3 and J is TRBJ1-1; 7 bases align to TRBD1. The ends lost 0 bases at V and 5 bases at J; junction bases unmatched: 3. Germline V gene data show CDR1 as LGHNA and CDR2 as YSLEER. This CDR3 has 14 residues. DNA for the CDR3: TGCGCCAGCAGCCAAGAGGACAGGCAGACTGAAGCTTTCTTT. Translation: CASSQEDRQTEAFF.

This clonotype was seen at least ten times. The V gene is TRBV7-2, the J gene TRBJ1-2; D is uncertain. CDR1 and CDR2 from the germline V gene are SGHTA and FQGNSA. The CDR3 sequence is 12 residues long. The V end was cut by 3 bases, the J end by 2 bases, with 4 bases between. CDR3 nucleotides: TGTGCCAGCAGCTTCACAAACTATGGCTACACCTTC. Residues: CASSFTNYGYTF.

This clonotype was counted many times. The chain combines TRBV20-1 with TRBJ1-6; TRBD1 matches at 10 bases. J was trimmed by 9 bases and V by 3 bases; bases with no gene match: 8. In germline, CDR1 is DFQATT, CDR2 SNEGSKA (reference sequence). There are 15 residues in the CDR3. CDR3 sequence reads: CSARARDRGGSPLHF. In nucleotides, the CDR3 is TGCAGTGCTAGGGCCCGGGACAGGGGAGGTTCACCCCTCCACTTT.

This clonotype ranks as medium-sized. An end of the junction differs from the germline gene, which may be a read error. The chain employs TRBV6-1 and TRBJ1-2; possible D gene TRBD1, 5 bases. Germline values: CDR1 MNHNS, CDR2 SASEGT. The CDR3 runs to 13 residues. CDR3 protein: CASREDSPYGYTF. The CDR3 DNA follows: TGTGCCAGCAGGGAAGACAGCCCCTATGGCTACACCTTC.

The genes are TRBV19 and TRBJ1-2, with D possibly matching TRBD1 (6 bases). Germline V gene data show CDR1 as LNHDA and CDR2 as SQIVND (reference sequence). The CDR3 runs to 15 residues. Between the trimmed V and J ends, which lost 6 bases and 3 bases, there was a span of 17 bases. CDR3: CASRWGARFDYGYTF. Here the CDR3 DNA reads TGTGCCAGTAGATGGGGGGCGCGATTTGACTATGGCTACACCTTC.

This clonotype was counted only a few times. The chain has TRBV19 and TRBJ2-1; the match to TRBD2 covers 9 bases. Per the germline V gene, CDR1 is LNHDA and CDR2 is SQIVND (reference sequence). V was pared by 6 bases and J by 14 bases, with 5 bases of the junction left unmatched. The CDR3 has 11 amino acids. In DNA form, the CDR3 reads TGTGCCAGTAGCCTTAGCGGGAGTGAGTTCTTC. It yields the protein CASSLSGSEFF.

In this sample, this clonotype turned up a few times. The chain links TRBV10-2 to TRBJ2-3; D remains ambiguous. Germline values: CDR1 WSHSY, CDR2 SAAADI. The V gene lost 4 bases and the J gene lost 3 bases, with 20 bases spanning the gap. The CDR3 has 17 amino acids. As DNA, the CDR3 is TGCGCCAGCAGTGTAGCCTCGTGGGAACGGTCGACAGATACGCAGTATTTT. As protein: CASSVASWERSTDTQYF.